A single T cell receptor beta chain is shown here with its context. CDR1 and CDR2 from the germline V gene are SGDLS and YYNGEE. After removal of 0 bases from V and 5 bases from J, the junction contained 15 bases not matched to a gene. The CDR3 has 19 residues. The data were obtained in a study of blood T cell repertoires in COVID-19. In the original analysis: Reference gene primer amplification in the assay estimated nucleated cell counts. Sequencing used immunoSEQ multiplex PCR; TCRdb keeps in-frame clones, though not all of them. V and J calls and clone size follow that table, whereas D and trimming were derived from the DNA. The data show about 130,000 clones, with 84% seen just once and roughly 12% held by the top ten.

This TCR was sampled from a human donor in a cohort sampled during active COVID-19. The chain has TRBV9 and TRBJ2-1, with 9 bases fitting TRBD2. What was sequenced was peripheral blood. CDR3: CASSVGSSGGPFGDNEQFF. CDR3 in DNA: TGTGCCAGCAGCGTAGGGTCCAGCGGGGGGCCCTTTGGGGACAATGAGCAGTTCTTC.